Below, 18 T cell receptor beta chains from the same sample are listed, as sequenced in a study of blood T cells in healthy people across ages. Next came a second PCR, run for roughly 6 to 11 cycles, which used a sample-barcoded 5' primer along with a J-beta primer mix. MiXCR was run by TCRdb on the 5' RACE reads, yielding one entry per CDR3 protein. Of around 800,000 distinct CDR3 sequences listed, 20% to 30% were seen once; the top ten hold 3%. These data are also associated with another study on T cells of mothers and their children.

Sequencing used blood. These receptor sequences come from a boy younger than 18 in good health.

This clonotype showed up just a few times. DNA of the CDR3: TGTGCCAGCACCCTCGGAGACTCTGGGGCCAACGTCCTGACTTTC. It specifies CASTLGDSGANVLTF. V usage is TRBV6-2 or TRBV6-3 and J usage is TRBJ2-6; D unclear. The germline V and J ends were trimmed by 7 bases and 0 bases, with 10 bases remaining between them. The V gene's germline CDR1 is MNHEY and CDR2 SVGEGT. The CDR3 sequence is 15 residues long.

This clonotype turned up a few times. The J gene is TRBJ2-5, the V gene TRBV12-5; perhaps TRBD1 as D (6 bases). The V gene lost 3 bases and the J gene lost 5 bases, with 13 bases spanning the gap. The CDR3 runs 14 residues. Germline CDR1 reads LGHNT; CDR2 reads FRNRAP. The CDR3 is CASGLQGRVETQYF. The CDR3 region has the DNA TGTGCTAGTGGTTTACAGGGAAGGGTCGAGACCCAGTACTTC.

The chain combines TRBV5-1 with TRBJ1-3, with TRBD1 identical over 8 bases. Germline values: CDR1 SGHRS, CDR2 YFSETQ. After removal of 8 bases from V and 0 bases from J, the junction contained 4 bases not matched to a gene. This CDR3 region has 14 residues. For the CDR3, the DNA is TGCGCCAGTACAGGGGGGAGCTCTGGAAACACCATATATTTT. Translation: CASTGGSSGNTIYF.

This rearrangement joins TRBV20-1 to TRBJ1-4, with D possibly TRBD1 on 5 matching bases. V was shortened by 5 bases and J by 0 bases, with 13 bases between the two germline ends. The germline gives CDR1 DFQATT, CDR2 SNEGSKA (reference sequence). The CDR3 has 15 amino acids. The CDR3 loop is CSARGGEPTNEKLFF. The CDR3 DNA is TGCAGTGCTCGCGGGGGGGAACCAACTAATGAAAAACTGTTTTTT.

For the CDR3, the DNA is TGTGCCAGCAGCCCGACAGGCCACTCTGGAAACACCATATATTTT. The encoded protein is CASSPTGHSGNTIYF. The chain employs TRBV12-3 or TRBV12-4 and TRBJ1-3; the D gene is possibly TRBD1 (6 bases). This CDR3 comprises 15 residues. Between the trimmed V and J ends, which lost 6 bases and 0 bases, there was a span of 12 bases.

CDR3 amino acids: CASSPDVGPPHFSYGYTF. The CDR3 region has the DNA TGCGCCAGCAGCCCGGACGTAGGACCGCCGCATTTTTCCTATGGCTACACCTTC. V and J are TRBV5-1 and TRBJ1-2, with D unresolved. The CDR3 consists of 18 residues. Between the trimmed V and J ends, which lost 4 bases and 4 bases, there was a span of 26 bases. Per the germline V gene, CDR1 is SGHRS and CDR2 is YFSETQ.

Turning to this clonotype: The junction departs from the called germline gene at one end, perhaps through a read error. The gene calls are TRBV24-1 and TRBJ1-4, with unresolved D. Germline V gene sequence: CDR1 KGHDR, CDR2 SFDVKD. The CDR3 length is 12 residues. Here the CDR3 DNA reads TGTGCCACCAGTGACCAAAATGAAAAACTGCTTTTT. Its translation is CATSDQNEKLLF.

The rearrangement uses TRBV12-3 or TRBV12-4 and TRBJ2-3, with D hard to call. The CDR3 runs to 13 residues. V lost 6 bases, J lost 1 base, and 8 bases lay in between. The CDR3 region has the DNA TGTGCCAGCAGCCAGTACGGCACAGATACGCAGTATTTT. It codes for CASSQYGTDTQYF.

The chain employs TRBV6-5 and TRBJ1-4; maybe TRBD1 (6 bases). This CDR3 is 15 amino acids long. Germline V gene data show CDR1 as MNHEY and CDR2 as SVGAGI. The ends were cut back, 6 bases at V and 0 bases at J, with 11 bases in the middle. The CDR3 nucleotides are TGTGCCAGCAGACCGACAGGTGCAACTAATGAAAAACTGTTTTTT. Protein product: CASRPTGATNEKLFF.

This chain connects TRBV27 to TRBJ2-7, with D maybe TRBD1 (5 bases). Germline loops: CDR1 MNHEY, CDR2 SMNVEV (reference sequence). This CDR3 region has 13 residues. V lost 4 bases and J lost 8, with 15 bases in between. This CDR3 reads CASSSRFRGKQYF. The CDR3 DNA reads as TGTGCCAGCAGTTCCCGGTTTAGGGGAAAGCAGTACTTC.

The chain employs TRBV15 and TRBJ2-4, with 7 bases fitting TRBD1. V shed 2 bases and J 0 bases; nucleotides not matched to a gene: 16. CDR3 length: 20 residues. CDR1 and CDR2 from the germline V gene are LNHNV and YYDKDF (reference sequence). Here the CDR3 DNA reads TGTGCCACCAGCAGATTACCGGGACAGAGACCGAATCTAGCCAAAAACATTCAGTACTTC. Protein sequence: CATSRLPGQRPNLAKNIQYF.

The chain joins TRBV12-3 or TRBV12-4 to TRBJ2-5; TRBD1 is a possible D gene (6 bases). Between the trimmed V and J ends, which lost 5 bases and 1 base, there was a span of 14 bases. The CDR3 sequence is 15 residues long. CDR3 nucleotides: TGTGCCAGCAGTGTACGGACAGTCCTCCAAGAGACCCAGTACTTC. As protein: CASSVRTVLQETQYF.

This clonotype has just a few counts. The chain has TRBV3-1 and TRBJ1-4; a possible D gene is TRBD1 (6 bases). Trimming shortened V by 3 bases and J by 13 bases, and 12 bases separated the two germline ends. The CDR3 runs to 12 residues. The germline V gene has CDR1 LGHDT and CDR2 YNNKEL (reference sequence). CDR3 bases: TGTGCCAGCAGCCATGGACAGCTTGGACTGTTTTTT. The encoded protein is CASSHGQLGLFF. The full variable domain, its missing parts supplied by reference TRBV3-1 and TRBJ1-4, is DTAVSQTPKYLVTQMGNDKSIKCEQNLGHDTMYWYKQDSKKFLKIMFSYNNKELIINETVPNRFSPKSPDKAHLNLHINSLELGDSAVYFCASSHGQLGLFFGSGTQLSVL.

In its sample, this clonotype was seen a few times. V usage is TRBV12-3 or TRBV12-4 and J usage is TRBJ2-5; 7 nucleotides agree with TRBD1. The J call is in doubt because the DNA end fits TRBJ2-7 better. The CDR3 is 13 residues long. CDR3 nucleotides: TGTGCCAGCAGAGCACAGGGGTCCTACGAGCAGTACTTC. The encoded protein is CASRAQGSYEQYF.

The V call is TRBV2, the J call TRBJ2-3; 8 positions agree with TRBD2. Trimming cost V 5 bases and J 5 bases; bases outside gene matches: 12. The germline gives CDR1 SNHLY, CDR2 FYNNEI. The CDR3 has 16 amino acids. Here the CDR3 DNA reads TGTGCCAGCAGTCTGTCAGCGGGAGTCTATGGAGATACGCAGTATTTT. This translates into CASSLSAGVYGDTQYF.

The V gene is TRBV6-5, the J gene TRBJ1-6, with a tentative D call TRBD1 (6 bases). Germline lookup yields CDR1 MNHEY and CDR2 SVGAGI. The CDR3 runs to 15 residues. V was clipped by 2 bases and J by 3 bases, with 8 bases between them. CDR3: CASSYGQYYNSPLHF. The CDR3 bases are TGTGCCAGCAGTTACGGACAGTACTATAATTCACCCCTCCACTTT.

The sample holds a few counts of this clonotype. The chain uses TRBV29-1 and TRBJ1-4, with D possibly TRBD1 on 6 matching bases. This CDR3 has 13 amino acids. V was trimmed by 5 bases and J by 6 bases, leaving 13 bases between them. CDR1 is SQVTM and CDR2 is ANQGSEA in the germline V gene. CDR3 protein: CSVFGTFHEKLFF. CDR3 bases: TGCAGCGTTTTCGGGACATTTCATGAAAAACTGTTTTTT.

As for this clonotype: A much larger clone sits a single nucleotide away, making a read error possible. The chain uses TRBV2 and TRBJ1-1; maybe TRBD1 (5 bases). In germline, CDR1 is SNHLY, CDR2 FYNNEI. The CDR3 loop spans 13 amino acids. For the CDR3, the DNA is TGTGCCAGCAGTGAACTGGGGGAAACTGAAGCTTCCTTT. Protein: CASSELGETEASF.